Listed below are T cell receptor beta chains from one sample, sequenced in a study of T-cell reconstitution after alpha-beta-depleted transplantation in children. TCRdb fed the PCR reads into MiXCR, producing one record per CDR3 protein. The profile shows around 29,000 distinct CDR3 sequences, over 5% of them singletons. The sample here was PBMCs, mostly from graft donor cells, taken 180 days after TCRalphabeta/CD19-depleted stem cell transplant. The origin of the receptors is a male patient aged 10 to 17 who had a stem cell transplant for acute myeloid leukemia, so the T cells may come from the graft donor. CDR3s include the opening cysteine and the closing phenylalanine or tryptophan. D genes are given only for firm matches. A clone size is listed for some rows: how often the clone was seen (once, few, many), or a class if it is expanded.

J gene	V gene	D gene	clone size	CDR3 DNA	CDR3 protein
TRBJ1-3	TRBV21-1	-	many	TGTGCCAGCAGCATACCAAGGAGGCTATTAAAGGAGGGGATCTCTGGAAACACCATATATTTT	CASSIPRRLLKEGISGNTIYF
TRBJ2-6	TRBV11-2	-	many	TGTGCCAGCAGCGCTCGCAGTGGTGGGGCCAACGTCCTGACTTTC	CASSARSGGANVLTF
TRBJ2-5	TRBV11-3	-	few	TGTGCCAGCAGCTTTAGGTCGGGATCCGGATCCCAAGAGACCCAGTACTTC	CASSFRSGSGSQETQYF
TRBJ1-1	TRBV30	TRBD1	-	TGTGCCTGGGGACGGGACAGATACACTGAAGCTTTCTTT	CAWGRDRYTEAFF
TRBJ2-1	TRBV7-3	TRBD2	medium-sized	TGTGCCAGCGGCCTGGGACTAGCGGGGTACAATGAGCAGTTCTTC	CASGLGLAGYNEQFF
TRBJ2-6	TRBV7-9	-	many	TGTGCCAGCAGCCATTTAACCGGGGCCAACGTCCTGACTTTC	CASSHLTGANVLTF
TRBJ2-3	TRBV30	-	many	TGTGCCTGGAGTGCCCTTCGGTCTAGCACAGATACGCAGTATTTT	CAWSALRSSTDTQYF
TRBJ2-1	TRBV5-1	-	many	TGCGCCAGCAGCTTGAGGGCGTACAATGAGCAGTTCTTC	CASSLRAYNEQFF
TRBJ2-2	TRBV7-3	-	medium-sized	TGTGCCAGCCCCGGGCGGACCGGGGAGCTGTTTTTT	CASPGRTGELFF
TRBJ1-2	TRBV6-1	TRBD1	many	TGTGCCAGCAGTGATGGACAGGGAGCTAACTATGGCTACACCTTC	CASSDGQGANYGYTF
TRBJ2-3	TRBV20-1	TRBD2	-	TGCAGTGCTAGAGACTTGCGGGAGGGTGGTACAGATACGCAGTATTTT	CSARDLREGGTDTQYF
TRBJ1-1	TRBV29-1	-	many	TGCAGCGTTGTTGTGAGACAATACACTGAAGCTTTCTTT	CSVVVRQYTEAFF
TRBJ2-1	TRBV20-1	TRBD2	-	TGCAGTGCTAGAGTGGGGGCGGGGGGCTCCTACAATGAGCAGTTCTTC	CSARVGAGGSYNEQFF
TRBJ1-6	TRBV9	-	many	TGTGCCAGCAGCGTAGAAAATGGATCACCCCTCCACTTT	CASSVENGSPLHF
TRBJ1-2	TRBV27	TRBD1	many	TGTGCCAGCAGTTTGCAGGGGGTGGGCGGCTACACCTTC	CASSLQGVGGYTF
TRBJ2-5	TRBV5-4	TRBD1	few	TGTGCCAGCAGTCCCCGGGACAGGGGGCGAGAGACCCAGTACTTC	CASSPRDRGRETQYF
TRBJ2-7	TRBV6-2/TRBV6-3	TRBD2	many	TGTGCCAGCAGAGGGCGACTAGCGAATTACGAGCAGTACTTC	CASRGRLANYEQYF
TRBJ1-2	TRBV28	TRBD1	many	TGTGCCAGCAGTTTACACCCCCAGGGGGAGTATGGCTACACCTTC	CASSLHPQGEYGYTF
TRBJ1-2	TRBV7-8	-	many	TGTGCCAGCAGCTTAAGGGACATCCCATCCCCTAACTATGGCTACACCTTC	CASSLRDIPSPNYGYTF
TRBJ1-2	TRBV30	-	many	TGTGCCTGGAGGGGTATCGGCTATGGCTACACCTTC	CAWRGIGYGYTF
TRBJ2-3	TRBV12-3/TRBV12-4	-	many	TGTGCCAGCAGTTTAAGGGTTGGGGCCACAGATACGCAGTATTTT	CASSLRVGATDTQYF
TRBJ1-1	TRBV5-1	TRBD1	many	TGCGCCAGCAGCTCACAGGGGCCCGGGGAGACTGAAGCTTTCTTT	CASSSQGPGETEAFF
TRBJ2-2	TRBV2	-	many	TGTGCCAGCAGTGAGTCCAGGGGAGGAACCGGGGAGCTGTTTTTT	CASSESRGGTGELFF
TRBJ2-6	TRBV18	-	many	TGTGCCAGCTCACAAACGGGGGACTGGGCCAACGTCCTGACTTTC	CASSQTGDWANVLTF
TRBJ2-5	TRBV30	TRBD2	many	TGTGCCTGGAGTGCGGGCGGGAGAAGTCGGGAGACCCAGTACTTC	CAWSAGGRSRETQYF
TRBJ2-5	TRBV20-1	-	many	TGCAGTGCTGGGTTTCGAGAGACCCAGTACTTC	CSAGFRETQYF
TRBJ2-1	TRBV27	TRBD2	many	TGTGCCAGCAAACCCCTAGCGGGCAATGAGCAGTTCTTC	CASKPLAGNEQFF
TRBJ2-2	TRBV7-7	TRBD2	many	TGTGCCAGCAGCCGGACTAGCGGGGGGGCCGGGGAGCTGTTTTTT	CASSRTSGGAGELFF
TRBJ1-2	TRBV28	TRBD1	many	TGTGCCAGCAGTTTATGGATACCGGGACAGAACTATGGCTACACCTTC	CASSLWIPGQNYGYTF
TRBJ2-5	TRBV10-3	TRBD1	many	TGTGCCATCAGTGAGTCGGGACAGCAAGAGACCCAGTACTTC	CAISESGQQETQYF
TRBJ2-3	TRBV20-1	TRBD2	many	TGCAGTGCTGACTTGCGGGGGGCAGGAAACACAGATACGCAGTATTTT	CSADLRGAGNTDTQYF
TRBJ1-4	TRBV7-9	-	many	TGTGCCAGCAGCTTATCTGGGCGGCTTAATGAAAAACTGTTTTTT	CASSLSGRLNEKLFF
TRBJ2-1	TRBV6-2/TRBV6-3	-	many	TGTGCCAGCAGTTTCATGGTGAGCAATGAGCAGTTCTTC	CASSFMVSNEQFF
TRBJ1-1	TRBV6-1	-	many	TGTGCCAGCAGAAGCGACATCACTGAAGCTTTCTTT	CASRSDITEAFF
TRBJ2-2	TRBV20-1	-	many	TGCAGTGCTAGAGAGGCAGGGGTGATCGGGGAGCTGTTTTTT	CSAREAGVIGELFF
TRBJ2-5	TRBV5-1	-	-	TGCGACAGCAGCTTCGGGACGGAGACCCAGTACTTC	CDSSFGTETQYF
TRBJ2-3	TRBV30	TRBD2	many	TGTGCCTGGAGAAGGACTAGCTGGGCAGATACGCAGTATTTT	CAWRRTSWADTQYF
TRBJ1-6	TRBV27	-	many	TGTGCCAGCAGATTCCTTAGTCCAGTTTCACCCCTCCACTTT	CASRFLSPVSPLHF
TRBJ2-1	TRBV13	-	many	TGTGCCAGCAGCTCCAGAAGGACTAAGGGCAATGAGCAGTTCTTC	CASSSRRTKGNEQFF
TRBJ2-7	TRBV3-1	TRBD2	many	TGTGCCAGCAGTCGACTAGCGGGAGCCTACGAGCAGTACTTC	CASSRLAGAYEQYF
TRBJ2-1	TRBV11-2	TRBD2	many	TGTGCCAGCAGCTTAAGAACTAGCGGGAGTTATGAGCAGTTCTTC	CASSLRTSGSYEQFF
TRBJ1-5	TRBV6-2/TRBV6-3	-	many	TGTGCCAGCAGTTTGCGATCGGATCAGCCCCAGCATTTT	CASSLRSDQPQHF
TRBJ2-3	TRBV29-1	TRBD2	many	TGCAGCGTTGCCGGACTAGCGGGAGGGCGGGCAGATACGCAGTATTTT	CSVAGLAGGRADTQYF
TRBJ2-1	TRBV3-1	TRBD2	few	TGTGCCTCCTGCCATAGCGGGGCATCCTACAATGAGCAGTTCTTC	CASCHSGASYNEQFF
TRBJ2-2	TRBV9	TRBD2	many	TGTGCCAGCAGCGTAGGGCTAGCGGACACCGGGGAGCTGTTTTTT	CASSVGLADTGELFF
TRBJ2-7	TRBV9	-	many	TGTGCCAGCAGCTTCTCGGCTTATTCCCAGTACGAGCAGTACTTC	CASSFSAYSQYEQYF
TRBJ2-6	TRBV9	-	many	TGTGCCAGCAGCCCGGGCGGGGCCAACGTCCTGACTTTC	CASSPGGANVLTF
TRBJ2-7	TRBV29-1	-	few	TGCAGCGTTGTCTCCTACGAGCAGTACTTC	CSVVSYEQYF
TRBJ2-5	TRBV20-1	-	many	TGCAGTGCTAGAGGACCTTTTGGCCCCTCCCTGACCCAGTACTTC	CSARGPFGPSLTQYF
TRBJ2-7	TRBV7-3	-	many	TGTGCCAGCAGCTTACTGGGGACGAACGGGCAGTACTTC	CASSLLGTNGQYF
TRBJ1-1	TRBV12-3/TRBV12-4	-	many	TGTGCCAGCAGTTTTTCTTTCTTT	CASSFSFF
TRBJ2-2	TRBV21-1	-	many	TGTGCCAGCAGCCCTCGGACAGGGCAGGCCGGGGAGCTGTTTTTT	CASSPRTGQAGELFF
TRBJ1-6	TRBV11-2	-	many	TGTGCCAGCAGCTTAGGAAGCCAGGGGTCACCCCTCCACTTT	CASSLGSQGSPLHF
TRBJ2-7	TRBV19	TRBD1	-	TGTGCCAGTAGTGGATTTAGGGACAGGGAATCCTACGAGCAGTACTTC	CASSGFRDRESYEQYF
TRBJ2-7	TRBV30	-	-	TGTGCCTGGAGTCAGGAGGATTCCGGGACTGGGGCAAACGAGCAGTACTTC	CAWSQEDSGTGANEQYF